The clone carrying this T cell receptor beta chain was recorded at least ten times. The antigen is undetermined. Using RNA template, CDR3s of TCR alpha and beta were amplified with iRepertoire arm-PCR. One entry per CDR3 protein results from TCRdb running MiXCR on the multiplex PCR reads. Here the sample spans some 85,000 distinct CDR3 sequences, roughly 23% being singletons. The data derive from a study of glioma-infiltrating T cells. Regarding the study as a whole: Non-neoplastic patients had below-expected tissue-blood divergence, while all gliomas exceeded expectation. Tissue and blood shared very few CDR3 sequences.

What was sequenced was glioma tissue, nonneoplastic brain tissue, or PBMCs (not recorded which). The TCR comes from a human donor with low-grade glioma or glioblastoma, undergoing nonglioma brain surgery, or in good health (not recorded which).

The CDR3 bases are TGTGCCAGCAGCACGACAGGGCGAGTGGTCGAGCAGTACTTC. This gives the protein CASSTTGRVVEQYF. The chain combines TRBV7-2 with TRBJ2-7, with 7 bases fitting TRBD1. The V segment lost 5 bases and the J segment 6 bases; nucleotides outside the gene matches: 10. Per the germline V gene, CDR1 is SGHTA and CDR2 is FQGNSA. The length of the CDR3 is 14 residues.